This T cell receptor beta chain stems from a study of human T cells and chemical hapten exposure. Across the study: Patch tests applied 0.01% DPC to the upper back and were scored after 6 days. Patients, a majority of them female, were diagnosed with alopecia areata, totalis or universalis. Small differences in pooled library volume mainly drove the variation in TCR yields per sample.

Trimming took off 3 bases at V and 4 bases at J, with 7 bases between the two ends. This CDR3 is built from 13 residues. Germline assignment: CDR1 SGHTA and CDR2 FQGNSA. Time point meaning: patch test 2, 6 weeks after DPC sensitization. Stated treatment: therapeutic diphenylcyclopropenone sensitization with weekly scalp DPC. The study enrolled 18 to 70-year-old alopecia patients suitable for DPC. This clonotype has at least ten counts. MiXCR, run by TCRdb on the RACE reads, gives a single entry per CDR3 protein. The sample lists approximately 89,000 distinct CDR3 sequences, about 9.4% seen once, with under 2.5% in the top ten.

This clonotype originated in a woman aged 25 to 39 with alopecia areata. Some clones in this sample may be carry-over from other donors' samples. The source material was whole blood, sampled in connection with sensitization to the hapten diphenylcyclopropenone (DPC). The chain uses TRBV7-2 and TRBJ1-5; perhaps TRBD1 as D (5 bases). In DNA form, the CDR3 reads TGTGCCAGCAGCTTTGGGGCAAATCAGCCCCAGCATTTT. This encodes CASSFGANQPQHF.